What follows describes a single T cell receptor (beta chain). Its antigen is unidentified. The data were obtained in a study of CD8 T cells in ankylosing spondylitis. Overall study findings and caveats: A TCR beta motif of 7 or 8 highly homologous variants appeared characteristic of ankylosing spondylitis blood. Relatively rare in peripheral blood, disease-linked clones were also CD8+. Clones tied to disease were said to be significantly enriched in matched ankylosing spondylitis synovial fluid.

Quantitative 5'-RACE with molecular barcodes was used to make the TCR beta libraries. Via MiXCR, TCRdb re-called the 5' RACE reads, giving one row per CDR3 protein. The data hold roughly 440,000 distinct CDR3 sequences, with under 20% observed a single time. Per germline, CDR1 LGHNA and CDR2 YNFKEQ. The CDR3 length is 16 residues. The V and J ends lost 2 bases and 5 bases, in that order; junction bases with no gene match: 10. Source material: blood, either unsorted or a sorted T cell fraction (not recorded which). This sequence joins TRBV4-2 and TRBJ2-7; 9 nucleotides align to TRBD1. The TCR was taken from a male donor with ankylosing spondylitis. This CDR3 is CASSQLTGQGSHEQYF. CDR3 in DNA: TGTGCCAGCAGCCAACTGACGGGACAGGGTTCCCACGAGCAGTACTTC.